What follows are 30 T cell receptor beta chains derived from one specimen sequenced in a study of CD8 T cells in ankylosing spondylitis. TCRdb re-called the 5' RACE reads with MiXCR, one entry per CDR3 protein. The sample records 84,000 or so distinct CDR3 sequences, 25% to 35% being singletons. The sample consisted of blood, either unsorted or a sorted T cell fraction (not recorded which). These TCRs come from a male donor with ankylosing spondylitis or in good health (not recorded which).

The DNA of the CDR3 is TGTGCCAGCAGCCCCAACAAGCGTACCTACGAGCAGTACGTC. It codes for CASSPNKRTYEQYV. This sequence joins TRBV28 and TRBJ2-7; D call uncertain. Looked up from germline, CDR1 is MDHEN and CDR2 is SYDVKM. Trimming shortened V by 6 bases and J by 2 bases, and 14 bases separated the two germline ends. The CDR3 length is 14 residues.

J is TRBJ2-5 and V is TRBV5-5; possibly TRBD1 for D (6 bases). Deletions cut 5 bases from V and 5 bases from J, with 16 bases between. The germline CDR1 and CDR2 sequences are SGHKS and YYEKEE (reference sequence). This CDR3 has 14 amino acids. In DNA form, the CDR3 reads TGTGCCAGCAGGGAACTTGGGGGCTTGGAGACCCAGTACTTC. This codes for CASRELGGLETQYF.

V is TRBV29-1 and J is TRBJ1-1; perhaps TRBD1 as D (5 bases). The V gene lost 6 bases and the J gene lost 1 base, with 12 bases spanning the gap. Germline CDR1 SQVTM, CDR2 ANQGSEA. This CDR3 contains 13 residues. CDR3 coding DNA: TGCAGCGTACCTCTACAGGCGAACACTGAAGCTTTCTTT. Its protein product is CSVPLQANTEAFF.

This clonotype has just a few counts. The genes are TRBV6-5 and TRBJ2-2, with 7 bases matching TRBD1. CDR3 length: 16 amino acids. Germline V gene sequence: CDR1 MNHEY, CDR2 SVGAGI. V trimming: 2 bases; J trimming: 0 bases; junction bases outside the gene matches: 3. The CDR3, as DNA: TGTGCCAGCAGTTACGTTGGGACAGCGAACACCGGGGAGCTGTTTTTT. Its translation is CASSYVGTANTGELFF.

In its sample, this clonotype was seen many times. V is TRBV5-1 and J is TRBJ2-1; D may be TRBD1 or TRBD2 (5 bases each). Trimming pared 0 bases from V and 8 bases from J, leaving 18 bases between. The CDR3 is 16 residues long. Germline CDR1 SGHRS, CDR2 YFSETQ. CDR3 in DNA: TGCGCCAGCAGCTTGGGGGACGGACCCCCTATGGATGAGCAGTTCTTC. Protein: CASSLGDGPPMDEQFF.

This clonotype was seen a few times. The CDR3 protein is CSVDLLNNEQFF. For the CDR3, the DNA is TGCAGCGTTGACCTCCTAAACAATGAGCAGTTCTTC. The rearrangement links TRBV29-1 to TRBJ2-1; the D is unclear. Germline loops: CDR1 SQVTM, CDR2 ANQGSEA. This CDR3 is built from 12 residues. The germline V and J ends were trimmed by 3 bases and 5 bases, with 8 bases remaining between them.

The chain has TRBV20-1 and TRBJ2-7; D gene uncertain. This CDR3 comprises 13 residues. Germline-derived CDR1 and CDR2 are DFQATT and SNEGSKA (reference sequence). Trimming shortened V by 1 base and J by 0 bases, and 7 bases separated the two germline ends. CDR3: CSARGSSSYEQYV. The CDR3 nucleotides read TGCAGTGCTAGAGGGAGCAGCTCCTACGAGCAGTACGTC.

This clonotype has only a few counts. V and J are TRBV29-1 and TRBJ2-1; perhaps D is TRBD1 or TRBD2 (5 bases each). The CDR3 has 13 amino acids. CDR1 and CDR2 from the germline V gene are SQVTM and ANQGSEA. Trimming removed 3 bases from V and 16 bases from J, with 22 bases in between. The CDR3 nucleotides are TGCAGCGTTGAGGTTTCGGGTCGGGACCCCATCTTCTTC. Translated: CSVEVSGRDPIFF.

The CDR3: CASSPDPGANVLTF. The CDR3 DNA reads TGTGCCAGCTCACCAGACCCTGGGGCCAACGTCCTGACTTTC. The chain recombines TRBV18 with TRBJ2-6; D not resolved. CDR3 size: 14 residues. Trimming stripped 2 bases from V and 2 bases from J, with 4 bases between. Germline V gives CDR1 KGHSH, CDR2 LQKENI.

This clonotype turned up a few times. The chain couples TRBV5-1 to TRBJ2-7; D is undetermined. V lost 0 bases, J lost 2 bases, and 9 bases lay in between. The CDR3 contains 14 residues. Germline CDR1 is SGHRS and CDR2 is YFSETQ. The CDR3, as DNA: TGCGCCAGCAGCTTGGGGACCGAAACCTACGAGCAGTACTTC. This gives the protein CASSLGTETYEQYF.

This clonotype has a count of ten or more. This rearrangement joins TRBV5-4 to TRBJ1-5; a possible D gene is TRBD1 (6 bases). Germline CDR1 SGHNT, CDR2 YYREEE (reference sequence). The CDR3 has 20 amino acids. Trimming shortened V by 0 bases and J by 1 base, and 23 bases separated the two germline ends. CDR3 loop: CASSLAWVLKGGISNQPQHF. As DNA, the CDR3 is TGTGCCAGCAGCTTGGCTTGGGTCCTCAAGGGGGGTATAAGCAATCAGCCCCAGCATTTT.

The J gene is TRBJ2-7, the V gene TRBV5-1; D is uncertain. The CDR3 runs 13 residues. Germline assignment: CDR1 SGHRS and CDR2 YFSETQ. Trimming shortened V by 5 bases and J by 5 bases, and 14 bases separated the two germline ends. The CDR3 spells CASRWQGENEQYF. Written as DNA, the CDR3 is TGCGCCAGCAGGTGGCAAGGCGAAAACGAGCAGTACTTC.

The rearrangement links TRBV15 to TRBJ2-3; maybe TRBD2 (6 bases). Germline assignment: CDR1 LNHNV and CDR2 YYDKDF (reference sequence). Trimming removed 1 base from V and 2 bases from J, with 10 bases in between. This CDR3 contains 15 residues. As DNA, the CDR3 is TGTGCCACCAGCAGAGGAGCGGGCGACACAGATACGCAGTATTTT. Translating gives CATSRGAGDTDTQYF.

The chain joins TRBV18 to TRBJ2-2; 8 nucleotides agree with TRBD2. This CDR3 has 15 amino acids. Germline V lookup: CDR1 KGHSH, CDR2 LQKENI. V was pared by 3 bases and J by 2 bases, with 2 bases of the junction left unmatched. CDR3: CASSPTSGNTGELFF. CDR3 bases: TGTGCCAGCTCACCCACTAGCGGCAACACCGGGGAGCTGTTTTTT.

The rearrangement joins TRBV29-1 to TRBJ2-7; tentatively, D is TRBD1 (5 bases). Germline CDR1 SQVTM, CDR2 ANQGSEA. CDR3 length: 11 amino acids. Deletions cut 3 bases from V and 12 bases from J, with 15 bases between. The CDR3 coding sequence is TGCAGCGTTGAGGATACAGGTGCATGGTACGTC. Translation: CSVEDTGAWYV.

In its sample, this clonotype was seen a few times. The chain links TRBV7-9 to TRBJ2-3, with D hard to call. The germline V gene encodes CDR1 SEHNR and CDR2 FQNEAQ (reference sequence). Trimming shortened V by 3 bases and J by 0 bases, and 16 bases separated the two germline ends. The CDR3 is made up of 17 amino acids. The CDR3 loop reads CASSFSGIRSSTDTQYF. CDR3 in DNA: TGTGCCAGCAGCTTTTCTGGGATCCGGTCTAGCACAGATACGCAGTATTTT. Together with reference TRBV7-9 and TRBJ2-3, the CDR3 gives the full variable domain: DTGVSQNPRHKITKRGQNVTFRCDPISEHNRLYWYRQTLGQGPEFLTYFQNEAQLEKSRLLSDRFSAERPKGSFSTLEIQRTEQGDSAMYLCASSFSGIRSSTDTQYFGPGTRLTVL.

Only a few counts were recorded for this clonotype. The chain employs TRBV5-1 and TRBJ2-4; 12 bases agree with TRBD1. The V segment lost 4 bases and the J segment 0 bases; nucleotides outside the gene matches: 8. Germline V gene lookup returns CDR1 SGHRS and CDR2 YFSETQ. The CDR3 contains 18 residues. CDR3 residues: CASSEGTGGPGAKNIQYF. CDR3 coding DNA: TGCGCCAGCAGCGAAGGGACAGGGGGCCCGGGAGCCAAAAACATTCAGTACTTC.

This clonotype was seen only a few times. The CDR3 DNA follows: TGCAGTGCTCCGATAGCGGGAGCCTACGAGCAGTACTTC. It yields the protein CSAPIAGAYEQYF. The chain employs TRBV20-1 and TRBJ2-7; TRBD2 aligns across 9 bases. This CDR3 region has 13 residues. CDR1 and CDR2 (germline): DFQATT, SNEGSKA (reference sequence). J lost 2 bases, V lost 5 bases, and 4 bases had no gene match.

J is TRBJ2-7 and V is TRBV5-1; no definite D call. The CDR3 length is 13 residues. Trimming pared 3 bases from V and 6 bases from J, leaving 13 bases between. Germline values: CDR1 SGHRS, CDR2 YFSETQ. Here the CDR3 reads CASSWEGPGEQYV. The CDR3 DNA reads TGCGCCAGCAGCTGGGAAGGTCCGGGCGAGCAGTACGTC.

This clonotype was detected many times. The chain combines TRBV5-1 with TRBJ1-5; the match to TRBD1 covers 12 bases. V was clipped by 4 bases and J by 5 bases; unmatched bases: 4. The CDR3 extends over 15 amino acids. Germline assignment: CDR1 SGHRS and CDR2 YFSETQ. The CDR3 here is CASSPGTGGDQPQHF. DNA for the CDR3: TGCGCCAGCAGCCCGGGGACAGGGGGCGATCAGCCCCAGCATTTT.

V usage is TRBV5-1 and J usage is TRBJ2-3; TRBD1 aligns across 7 bases. This CDR3 is built from 17 residues. V lost 2 bases and J lost 3; bases outside the gene matches: 12. Germline V lookup: CDR1 SGHRS, CDR2 YFSETQ. The CDR3 loop is CASSLPLDRARTDTQYF. The CDR3 nucleotides are TGCGCCAGCAGCTTACCCCTCGACAGGGCGAGGACAGATACGCAGTATTTT.

Ten or more counts support this clonotype. The chain links TRBV5-1 to TRBJ2-3; D is undetermined. Germline values: CDR1 SGHRS, CDR2 YFSETQ. The CDR3 length is 14 residues. With 0 bases removed from V and 2 bases from J, the gap between germline ends came to 7 bases. Written as DNA, the CDR3 is TGCGCCAGCAGCTTGGACCGACCCACAGATACGCAGTATTTT. It translates to CASSLDRPTDTQYF.

This chain links TRBV12-3 or TRBV12-4 with TRBJ2-3; possibly TRBD2 for D (6 bases). The V end was cut by 5 bases, the J end by 2 bases, with 14 bases between. This CDR3 region has 15 residues. The CDR3 nucleotides are TGTGCCAGCAGTGGCGTTAGCGGATTCACAGATACGCAGTATTTT. Its protein product is CASSGVSGFTDTQYF.

The chain couples TRBV12-3 or TRBV12-4 to TRBJ1-1; the D is unclear. The V end was cut by 3 bases, the J end by 11 bases, with 13 bases between. The CDR3 totals 12 residues. CDR3 sequence: CASSFTGDRAFF. The CDR3 DNA is TGTGCCAGCAGTTTCACGGGAGATCGCGCTTTCTTT.

This clonotype appeared many times. The chain employs TRBV6-5 and TRBJ2-3; D possibly corresponds to TRBD2 (5 bases). Trimming removed 4 bases at V and 7 bases at J, with 9 bases between. This CDR3 region has 12 residues. From germline, CDR1 is MNHEY and CDR2 SVGAGI. For the CDR3, the DNA is TGTGCCAGCAGTTTAACGGGGAATACGCAGTATTTT. It translates to CASSLTGNTQYF.

The rearrangement joins TRBV5-4 to TRBJ1-3; tentatively, D is TRBD1 (5 bases). The germline V and J ends were trimmed by 1 base and 4 bases, with 9 bases remaining between them. CDR1 and CDR2 from the germline V gene are SGHNT and YYREEE (reference sequence). This CDR3 has 14 amino acids. The CDR3 spells CASSLTGDGNTIYF. As DNA, the CDR3 is TGTGCCAGCAGCTTGACCGGGGACGGAAACACCATATATTTT.

CDR3 DNA sequence: TGTGCCAGCAGTTCCGCCGGGACCTCCTGGGGTGAGCAGTTCTTC. Its protein is CASSSAGTSWGEQFF. The chain carries TRBV6-2 or TRBV6-3 and TRBJ2-1; possibly TRBD1 or TRBD2 for D (5 bases each). Per germline, CDR1 MNHEY and CDR2 SVGEGT. The CDR3 spans 15 residues. V lost 4 bases, J lost 9 bases, and 19 bases lay in between.

This clonotype showed up just a few times. The J gene is TRBJ1-2, the V gene TRBV5-1; D ambiguous. The CDR3 spans 14 residues. Trimming cost V 4 bases and J 4 bases, with 14 bases left between them. Germline loops: CDR1 SGHRS, CDR2 YFSETQ. CDR3 nucleotides: TGCGCCAGCAGCCCCACCACGGGAGGCTATGGCTACACCTTC. Protein: CASSPTTGGYGYTF.

This clonotype was seen only a few times. The chain recombines TRBV27 with TRBJ2-3, with 8 nucleotides matching TRBD2. V shed 5 bases and J 1 base; nucleotides not matched to a gene: 5. The CDR3 has 15 residues. Germline-derived CDR1 and CDR2 are MNHEY and SMNVEV (reference sequence). CDR3 nucleotide sequence: TGTGCCAGCAGTACCTTAGCGGGGCGCACAGATACGCAGTATTTT. Its protein is CASSTLAGRTDTQYF.

The rearrangement links TRBV7-8 to TRBJ1-5; D is undetermined. This CDR3 has 18 amino acids. The V gene lost 5 bases and the J gene lost 2 bases, with 22 bases spanning the gap. The germline CDR1 and CDR2 sequences are SGHVS and FQNEAQ. The DNA for the CDR3 is TGTGCCAGCAGCAAACTCCATCCCGGGCAGGCAGGCAATCAGCCCCAGCATTTT. As protein: CASSKLHPGQAGNQPQHF. Complete variable domain (other parts from reference TRBV7-8 and TRBJ1-5): GAGVSQSPRYKVAKRGQDVALRCDPISGHVSLFWYQQALGQGPEFLTYFQNEAQLDKSGLPSDRFFAERPEGSVSTLKIQRTQQEDSAVYLCASSKLHPGQAGNQPQHFGDGTRLSIL.